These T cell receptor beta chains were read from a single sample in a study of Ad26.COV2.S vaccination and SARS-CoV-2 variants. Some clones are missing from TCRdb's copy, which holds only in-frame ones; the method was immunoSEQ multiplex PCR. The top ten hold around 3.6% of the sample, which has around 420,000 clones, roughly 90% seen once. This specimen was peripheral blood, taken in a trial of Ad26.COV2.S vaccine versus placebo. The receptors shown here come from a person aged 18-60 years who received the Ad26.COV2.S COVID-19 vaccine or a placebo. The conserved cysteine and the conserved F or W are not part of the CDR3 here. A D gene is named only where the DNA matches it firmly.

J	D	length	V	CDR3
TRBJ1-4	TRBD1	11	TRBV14	ASSDRVTEKLF
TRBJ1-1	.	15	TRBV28	ASSFRFSGVVDAEAF
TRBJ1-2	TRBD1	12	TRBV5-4	ASRRDSVNYGYT
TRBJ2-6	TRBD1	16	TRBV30	AWSVQGKGSSGANVLT
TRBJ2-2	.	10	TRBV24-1	ATTLPIGELF
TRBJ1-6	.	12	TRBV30	AWSDWQGTSPLH
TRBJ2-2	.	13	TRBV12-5	ASGLIGEETGELF
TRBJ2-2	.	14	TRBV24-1	ATSDLIQGETGELF
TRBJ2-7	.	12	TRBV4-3	ASSLAEGGHEQY
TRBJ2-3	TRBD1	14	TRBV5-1	ASSFRRGQGTDTQY
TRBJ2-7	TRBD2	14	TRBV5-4	ASSLPSGGPPYEQY
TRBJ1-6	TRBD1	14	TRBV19	ASSVYRQGGNSPLH
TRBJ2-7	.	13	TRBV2	ASRKPPGLGDEQY
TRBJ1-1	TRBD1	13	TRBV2	ASSRQGPHKTEAF
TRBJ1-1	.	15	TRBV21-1	ASSKQGEQQRNTEAF
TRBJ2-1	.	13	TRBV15	ATSSGGAHYNEQF
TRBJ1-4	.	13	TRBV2	ASSEQDSLGGELF
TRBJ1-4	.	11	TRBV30	AWSVLRKEKLF
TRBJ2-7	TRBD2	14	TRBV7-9	ASSLAAGGRPYEQY
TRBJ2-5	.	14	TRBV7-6	ASSFSAEGKKETQY
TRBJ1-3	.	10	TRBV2	ASRVGGNTIY
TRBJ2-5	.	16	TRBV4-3	ASSQDVFTGGGGKTQY
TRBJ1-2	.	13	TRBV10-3	AISAQGPTNYGYT
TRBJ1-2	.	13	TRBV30	AWRAGPTYNYGYT
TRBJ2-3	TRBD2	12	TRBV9	ASSAGTSGGSQY
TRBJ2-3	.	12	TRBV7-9	ASSLTSSTDTQY
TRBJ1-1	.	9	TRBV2	ASRVIHEAF
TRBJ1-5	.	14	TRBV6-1	ASSEPRVLIYQPQH
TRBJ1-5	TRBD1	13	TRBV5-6	ASSPGGQGYQPQH
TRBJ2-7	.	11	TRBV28	ASSVGGVYEQY
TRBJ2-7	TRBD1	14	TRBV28	ASSSRQGLWAYEQY
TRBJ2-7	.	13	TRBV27	ASSSWGGRIYEQY
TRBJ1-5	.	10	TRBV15	ATSRDVQPQH
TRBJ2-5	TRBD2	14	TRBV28	ASSLGLAGFQETQY
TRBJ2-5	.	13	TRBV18	ASSPAGQRGETQY
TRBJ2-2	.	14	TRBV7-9	ASNPSVGANTGELF
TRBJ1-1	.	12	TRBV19	ASSKGGRGTEAF
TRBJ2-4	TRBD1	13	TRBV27	ASAVIRDRGNIQY
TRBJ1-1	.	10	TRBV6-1	ASSDVRGKAF
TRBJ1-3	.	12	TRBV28	ASSPGYGGNTIY
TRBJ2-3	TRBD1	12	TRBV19	ASVGQGSVDTQY
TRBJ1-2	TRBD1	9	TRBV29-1	SVWTGGDYT
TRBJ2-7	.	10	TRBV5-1	ASSLSEDEQY
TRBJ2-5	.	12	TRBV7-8	ASSLERGEETQY